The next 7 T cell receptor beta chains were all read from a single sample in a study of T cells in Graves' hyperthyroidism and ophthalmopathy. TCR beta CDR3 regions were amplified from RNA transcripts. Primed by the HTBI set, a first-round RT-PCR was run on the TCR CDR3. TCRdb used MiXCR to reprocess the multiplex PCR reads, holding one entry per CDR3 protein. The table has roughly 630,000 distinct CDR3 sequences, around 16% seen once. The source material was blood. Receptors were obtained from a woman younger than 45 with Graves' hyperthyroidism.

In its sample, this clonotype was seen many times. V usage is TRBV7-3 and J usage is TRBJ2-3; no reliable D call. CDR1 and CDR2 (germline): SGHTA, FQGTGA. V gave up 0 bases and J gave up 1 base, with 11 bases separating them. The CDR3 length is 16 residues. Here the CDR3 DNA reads TGTGCCAGCAGCTTAACTGGTAGCCTAGGCACAGATACGCAGTATTTT. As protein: CASSLTGSLGTDTQYF.

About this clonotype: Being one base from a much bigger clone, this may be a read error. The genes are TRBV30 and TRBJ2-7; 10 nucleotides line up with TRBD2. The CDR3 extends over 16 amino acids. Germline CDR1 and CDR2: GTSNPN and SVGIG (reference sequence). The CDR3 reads CAWSVWASGSSCEQYF. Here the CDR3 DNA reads TGTGCCTGGAGTGTATGGGCTAGCGGGAGCTCCTGCGAGCAGTACTTC. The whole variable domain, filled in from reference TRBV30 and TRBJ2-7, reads SQTIHQWPATLVQPVGSPLSLECTVEGTSNPNLYWYRQAAGRGLQLLFYSVGIGQISSEVPQNLSASRPQDRQFILSSKKLLLSDSGFYLCAWSVWASGSSCEQYFGPGTRLTVT.

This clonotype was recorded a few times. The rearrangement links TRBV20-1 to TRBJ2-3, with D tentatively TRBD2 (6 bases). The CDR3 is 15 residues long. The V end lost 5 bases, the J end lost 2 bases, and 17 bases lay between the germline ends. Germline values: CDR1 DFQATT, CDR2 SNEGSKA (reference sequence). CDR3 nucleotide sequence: TGCAGTGCTGCCTCGGGGGAGTCTGCCACAGATACGCAGTATTTT. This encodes CSAASGESATDTQYF.

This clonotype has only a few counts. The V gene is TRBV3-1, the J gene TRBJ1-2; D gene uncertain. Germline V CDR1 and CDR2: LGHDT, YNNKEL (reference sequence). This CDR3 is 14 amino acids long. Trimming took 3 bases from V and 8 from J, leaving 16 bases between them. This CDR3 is CASSQTLVVPGYTF. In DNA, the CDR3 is TGTGCCAGCAGCCAGACCCTGGTGGTGCCCGGCTACACCTTC.

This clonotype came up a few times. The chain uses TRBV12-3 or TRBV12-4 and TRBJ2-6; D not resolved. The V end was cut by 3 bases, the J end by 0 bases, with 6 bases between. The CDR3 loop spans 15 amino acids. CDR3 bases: TGTGCCAGCAGTTTCCTTGGCTCTGGGGCCAACGTCCTGACTTTC. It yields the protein CASSFLGSGANVLTF.

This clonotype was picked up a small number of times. The CDR3 DNA follows: TGTGCCAGCAGCTTCGCAATGAACACTGAAGCTTTCTTT. It translates to CASSFAMNTEAFF. The chain joins TRBV7-6 to TRBJ1-1; D is undetermined. CDR1 is SGHVS, CDR2 FNYEAQ, per germline. V lost 3 bases to trimming and J lost 0 bases, with 5 bases between them. The CDR3 runs to 13 residues. Full variable domain (missing parts from reference TRBV7-6 and TRBJ1-1): GAGVSQSPRYKVTKRGQDVALRCDPISGHVSLYWYRQALGQGPEFLTYFNYEAQQDKSGLPNDRFSAERPEGSISTLTIQRTEQRDSAMYRCASSFAMNTEAFFGQGTRLTVV.

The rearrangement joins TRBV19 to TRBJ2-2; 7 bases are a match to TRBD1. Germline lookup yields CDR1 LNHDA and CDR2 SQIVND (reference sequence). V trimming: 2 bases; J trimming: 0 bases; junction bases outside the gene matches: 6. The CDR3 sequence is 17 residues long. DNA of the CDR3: TGTGCCAGTAGTATAAGCCGACAGGGTACGAACACCGGGGAGCTGTTTTTT. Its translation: CASSISRQGTNTGELFF.